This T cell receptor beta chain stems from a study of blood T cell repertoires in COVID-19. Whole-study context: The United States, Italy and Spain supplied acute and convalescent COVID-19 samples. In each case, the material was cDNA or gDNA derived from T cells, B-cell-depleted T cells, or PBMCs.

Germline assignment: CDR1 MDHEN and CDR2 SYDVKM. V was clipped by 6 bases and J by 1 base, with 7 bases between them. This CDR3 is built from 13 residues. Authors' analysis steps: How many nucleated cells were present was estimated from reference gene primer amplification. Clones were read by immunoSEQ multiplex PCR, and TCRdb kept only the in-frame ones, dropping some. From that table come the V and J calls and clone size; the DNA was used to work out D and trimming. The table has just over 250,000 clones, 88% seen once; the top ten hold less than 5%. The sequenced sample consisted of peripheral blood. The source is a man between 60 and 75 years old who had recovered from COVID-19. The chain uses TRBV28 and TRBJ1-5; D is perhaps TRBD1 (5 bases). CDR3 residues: CASRDRSNQPQHF. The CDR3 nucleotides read TGTGCCAGCAGAGACAGAAGCAATCAGCCCCAGCATTTT.